This passage covers 3 T cell receptor beta chains from one sample sequenced in a study of T cell repertoires in cytomegalovirus infection. TCRdb fed the reads into MiXCR, producing one record per CDR3 protein. Of some 200,000 distinct CDR3 sequences in the sample, 9.5% are singletons; the top ten hold about 4.6%. Sequences were obtained from PBMCs. The receptors derive from a human donor in good health (CMV status not recorded). Some clones in this sample may be carry-over from other donors' samples.

This clonotype was observed many times. This chain links TRBV29-1 with TRBJ2-1; TRBD2 is a possible D gene (6 bases). Germline V gene data show CDR1 as SQVTM and CDR2 as ANQGSEA. Trimming took off 7 bases at V and 4 bases at J, with 14 bases between the two ends. The CDR3 contains 13 residues. The CDR3 nucleotides read TGCAGCGCCCGAAAGGGAGGATACAATGAGCAGTTCTTC. Its translation is CSARKGGYNEQFF.

This clonotype was recorded many times. V gene TRBV12-3 or TRBV12-4 combines with J gene TRBJ2-2; 10 bases are a match to TRBD2. This CDR3 is built from 15 residues. With 5 bases clipped from V and 4 bases from J, the junction kept 4 bases outside the gene matches. The CDR3 protein is CASSASGRVTGELFF. As DNA, the CDR3 is TGTGCCAGCAGTGCTAGCGGGAGAGTCACCGGGGAGCTGTTTTTT.

A few counts support this clonotype. The chain is built from TRBV28 and TRBJ1-6; D is undetermined. CDR3 length: 13 residues. Germline assignment: CDR1 MDHEN and CDR2 SYDVKM. V was trimmed by 5 bases and J by 9 bases, leaving 11 bases between them. This CDR3 reads CASSLLYASPLHF. The CDR3 nucleotides read TGTGCCAGCAGTCTACTTTATGCTTCACCCCTCCACTTT.